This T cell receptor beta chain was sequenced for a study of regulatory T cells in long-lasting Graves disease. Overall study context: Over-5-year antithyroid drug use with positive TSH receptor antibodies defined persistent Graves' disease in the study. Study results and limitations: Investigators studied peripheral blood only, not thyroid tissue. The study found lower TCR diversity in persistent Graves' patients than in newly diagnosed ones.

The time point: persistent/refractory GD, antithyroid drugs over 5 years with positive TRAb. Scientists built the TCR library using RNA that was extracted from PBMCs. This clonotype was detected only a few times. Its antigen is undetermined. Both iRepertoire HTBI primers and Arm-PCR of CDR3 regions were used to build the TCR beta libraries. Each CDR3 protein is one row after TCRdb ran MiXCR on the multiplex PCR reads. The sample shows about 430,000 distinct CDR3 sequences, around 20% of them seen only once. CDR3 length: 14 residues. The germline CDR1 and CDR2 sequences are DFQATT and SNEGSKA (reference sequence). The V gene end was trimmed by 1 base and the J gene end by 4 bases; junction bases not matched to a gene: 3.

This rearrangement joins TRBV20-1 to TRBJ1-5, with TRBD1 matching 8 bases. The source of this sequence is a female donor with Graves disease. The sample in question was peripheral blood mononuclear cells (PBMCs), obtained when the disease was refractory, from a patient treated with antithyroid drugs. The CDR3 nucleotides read TGCAGTGCTAGAGCCGGACAGGGAAATCAGCCCCAGCATTTT. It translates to CSARAGQGNQPQHF.